The 13 T cell receptor beta chains presented below share a single source sample, sequenced in a study of blood T cell repertoires in COVID-19. TCRdb keeps only in-frame clones here, not all; method: immunoSEQ multiplex PCR. The table includes over 200,000 clones, about 84% detected once. Sequencing input: PBMCs or T cells enriched from blood (not recorded which). The receptors here all came from a man aged 60-69 years who had recovered from COVID-19.

A word on this clone: Other DNA sequences in this sample translate to the same CDR3. The J gene is TRBJ1-2, the V gene TRBV5-4, with a tentative D call TRBD1 (6 bases). There are 15 residues in the CDR3. V lost 0 bases to trimming and J lost 4 bases, with 13 bases between them. CDR1 SGHNT and CDR2 YYREEE come from the germline V gene (reference sequence). The CDR3 DNA reads as TGTGCCAGCAGCTTGGGAGGGCAGGGGCTCTATGGCTACACCTTC. This sequence encodes CASSLGGQGLYGYTF.

Concerning this clone itself: This sequence may be a read error, since a much larger clone differs from it by one base. The same CDR3 also results from other DNA sequences found in this sample. This sequence joins TRBV6-5 and TRBJ1-2; TRBD1 matches at 7 bases. V lost 6 bases, J lost 2 bases, and 3 bases stayed unmatched. This CDR3 spans 13 amino acids. Germline CDR1 and CDR2: MNHEY and SVGAGI. CDR3 region: CASSLGQNYGYTF. DNA for the CDR3: TGTGCCAGCAGCCTGGGACAGAACTATGGCTACACCTTC.

The chain recombines TRBV3-1 (or the pseudogene TRBV3-2) with TRBJ2-1; 7 bases map to TRBD1. This CDR3 comprises 16 residues. Looked up from germline, CDR1 is LGHDT and CDR2 is YNNKEL (reference sequence). V was clipped by 2 bases and J by 0 bases; unmatched bases: 4. The CDR3 DNA reads as TGTGCCAGCAGCCAACAGGGACAGCGCTCCTACAATGAGCAGTTCTTC. This translates into CASSQQGQRSYNEQFF.

The chain is built from TRBV10-3 and TRBJ1-4; the D gene is possibly TRBD1 (5 bases). V dropped 3 bases and J dropped 1 base, with 18 bases sitting between them. The CDR3 runs 18 residues. The germline gives CDR1 ENHRY, CDR2 SYGVKD. The chain's CDR3 is CAISEGFGVGGTNEKLFF. The CDR3 nucleotides read TGTGCCATCAGTGAAGGTTTTGGTGTGGGGGGAACTAATGAAAAACTGTTTTTT.

CDR3 in DNA: TGCGCCAGCAGCCCGCACAGGGGGCGCGAGGAAAAACTGTTTTTT. This gives the protein CASSPHRGREEKLFF. The chain joins TRBV4-1 to TRBJ1-4; 9 positions agree with TRBD1. V trimming: 4 bases; J trimming: 8 bases; junction bases outside the gene matches: 8. Germline V CDR1 and CDR2: MGHRA, YSYEKL. This CDR3 contains 15 residues.

The J gene is TRBJ1-1, the V gene TRBV19, with TRBD1 identical over 8 bases. The germline V gene encodes CDR1 LNHDA and CDR2 SQIVND (reference sequence). V shed 4 bases and J 6 bases; nucleotides not matched to a gene: 13. The CDR3 extends over 16 amino acids. CDR3 loop: CASSTQTTGGMAEAFF. In DNA form, the CDR3 reads TGTGCCAGTAGTACCCAGACAACAGGGGGGATGGCTGAAGCTTTCTTT.

The rearrangement links TRBV7-3 to TRBJ2-5; the D gene is possibly TRBD1 (5 bases). CDR3 length equals 13 residues. V shed 4 bases and J shed 1 base, with 7 bases lying between them. Germline CDR1 reads SGHTA; CDR2 reads FQGTGA. The CDR3 is CASSSDSQETQYF. CDR3 nucleotide sequence: TGTGCCAGCAGCTCAGACAGCCAAGAGACCCAGTACTTC.

The CDR3 DNA follows: TGTGCCAGCAGCCAATCCGCCACGGACAGGGCGAAAGGAGGACCCCTCCACTTT. This codes for CASSQSATDRAKGGPLHF. The rearrangement uses TRBV5-4 and TRBJ1-6; TRBD1 aligns across 8 bases. CDR1 and CDR2 (germline): SGHNT, YYREEE (reference sequence). The junction had 21 bases not matched to a gene; V was cut back by 4 bases and J by 12 bases. The CDR3 loop spans 18 amino acids. The entire variable domain, with the rest obtained from reference TRBV5-4 and TRBJ1-6, is as follows: ETGVTQSPTHLIKTRGQQVTLRCSSQSGHNTVSWYQQALGQGPQFIFQYYREEENGRGNFPPRFSGLQFPNYSSELNVNALELDDSALYLCASSQSATDRAKGGPLHFGNGTRLTVT.

The genes are TRBV27 and TRBJ1-2; D might be TRBD1 (5 bases). This CDR3 region has 14 residues. The germline CDR1 and CDR2 sequences are MNHEY and SMNVEV (reference sequence). Trimming stripped 5 bases from V and 5 bases from J, with 15 bases between. CDR3 residues: CASSRGASGYGYTF. CDR3 sequence (DNA): TGTGCCAGCAGTCGCGGGGCATCGGGGTATGGCTACACCTTC.

This chain uses TRBV3-1 (or the pseudogene TRBV3-2) with TRBJ1-2; maybe TRBD1 (6 bases). Germline CDR1 is LGHDT and CDR2 is YNNKEL (reference sequence). The CDR3 extends over 14 amino acids. Trimming shortened V by 3 bases and J by 2 bases, and 10 bases separated the two germline ends. The CDR3 loop is CASSQGTGNYGYTF. The CDR3 bases are TGTGCCAGCAGCCAGGGTACAGGGAACTATGGCTACACCTTC.

V is TRBV19 and J is TRBJ1-1, with D possibly matching TRBD1 (5 bases). Between the trimmed V and J ends, which lost 3 bases and 12 bases, there was a span of 11 bases. The CDR3 extends over 11 amino acids. The germline V gene encodes CDR1 LNHDA and CDR2 SQIVND (reference sequence). CDR3 nucleotide sequence: TGTGCCAGTAGTATTCAGGGTATAACTTTCTTT. It translates to CASSIQGITFF.

The chain couples TRBV4-1 to TRBJ2-5; 7 bases agree with TRBD1. The germline CDR1 and CDR2 sequences are MGHRA and YSYEKL. The CDR3 is made up of 14 amino acids. Trimming removed 4 bases from V and 3 bases from J; junction bases left unmatched: 5. In DNA, the CDR3 is TGCGCCAGCAGCCCCGGACAGGAGAAAGAGACCCAGTACTTC. It is translated as CASSPGQEKETQYF.

The genes are TRBV5-6 and TRBJ2-1; 8 bases fit TRBD2. From germline, CDR1 is SGHDT and CDR2 YYEEEE. Unmatched junction bases numbered 9, after V lost 4 bases and J lost 6 bases. The CDR3 is 15 residues long. The CDR3 here is CASSHLTGGRNEQFF. The CDR3 DNA reads TGTGCCAGCAGCCACCTCACGGGGGGGCGCAATGAGCAGTTCTTC.